Listed here are 18 T cell receptor beta chains from one sample, sequenced in a study of blood T cell repertoires in COVID-19. Libraries were prepared by immunoSEQ multiplex PCR; TCRdb keeps only in-frame clonotypes and omits some of them. This sample has approximately 76,000 clones, with around 91% found just once. Sequencing input: peripheral blood. The receptors were sampled from a human donor in a cohort sampled during active COVID-19.

A single count supports this clone. The J gene is TRBJ2-7, the V gene TRBV5-1, with D tentatively TRBD1 (5 bases). The germline V gene encodes CDR1 SGHRS and CDR2 YFSETQ. The CDR3 loop spans 16 amino acids. Trimming removed 4 bases at V and 2 bases at J, with 19 bases between. This chain's CDR3 is CASSLAYRTPPYEQYF. CDR3 in DNA: TGCGCCAGCAGCCTTGCCTACAGGACCCCCCCCTACGAGCAGTACTTC.

The gene calls are TRBV6-1 and TRBJ2-4, with unresolved D. There are 15 residues in the CDR3. Germline-derived CDR1 and CDR2 are MNHNS and SASEGT. Trimming pared 1 base from V and 0 bases from J, leaving 7 bases between. DNA for the CDR3: TGTGCCAGCAGTGAAGGGAGACTAGCCAAAAACATTCAGTACTTC. Its translation is CASSEGRLAKNIQYF.

The chain couples TRBV5-5 to TRBJ1-6, with 11 bases fitting TRBD1. CDR3 length: 17 residues. Trimming at V came to 4 bases and at J to 8 bases, leaving 11 bases not matched to a gene. Per germline, CDR1 SGHKS and CDR2 YYEKEE (reference sequence). Written as DNA, the CDR3 is TGTGCCAGCAGCGGGACCGGGACAGGGGGTAGTGATTCACCCCTCCACTTT. Amino acid sequence: CASSGTGTGGSDSPLHF.

The rearrangement joins TRBV10-3 to TRBJ1-4, with 8 positions matching TRBD1. The germline V gene has CDR1 ENHRY and CDR2 SYGVKD. The junction had 5 bases not matched to a gene; V was cut back by 6 bases and J by 8 bases. The CDR3 contains 13 residues. DNA for the CDR3: TGTGCCATCAGACCGACAGGGGAAGAAAAACTGTTTTTT. Translating gives CAIRPTGEEKLFF.

The rearrangement joins TRBV4-1 to TRBJ2-3; perhaps TRBD2 as D (7 bases). The germline CDR1 and CDR2 sequences are MGHRA and YSYEKL. The CDR3 has 17 amino acids. The V end lost 0 bases, the J end lost 1 base, and 14 bases lay between the germline ends. The CDR3: CASSQESAGAGTDTQYF. The CDR3 DNA is TGCGCCAGCAGCCAAGAGTCGGCGGGGGCAGGCACAGATACGCAGTATTTT.

V and J are TRBV10-2 and TRBJ1-4; 7 nucleotides line up with TRBD1. After removal of 2 bases from V and 8 bases from J, the junction contained 11 bases not matched to a gene. The CDR3 is 16 residues long. Germline CDR1 is WSHSY and CDR2 is SAAADI. The CDR3 here is CASSEGLDRVNEKLFF. The CDR3 DNA reads as TGCGCCAGCAGTGAGGGTCTAGACAGGGTAAACGAAAAACTGTTTTTT.

This chain connects TRBV6-4 to TRBJ2-1; 7 bases are a match to TRBD1. The germline V gene has CDR1 MRHNA and CDR2 SNTAGT. The CDR3 has 16 residues. The ends lost 8 bases at V and 4 bases at J; junction bases unmatched: 14. CDR3 sequence: CASQLTADRKYNEQFF. CDR3 sequence (DNA): TGTGCCAGCCAATTAACGGCGGACAGGAAGTACAATGAGCAGTTCTTC.

V gene TRBV30 combines with J gene TRBJ1-1, with D maybe TRBD1 (6 bases). V was pared by 3 bases and J by 4 bases, with 18 bases between. The CDR3 is 15 residues long. Germline CDR1 is GTSNPN and CDR2 is SVGIG (reference sequence). The CDR3 loop reads CAWSLSRGAITEAFF. The DNA for the CDR3 is TGTGCCTGGAGCCTCTCCCGGGGGGCTATCACTGAAGCTTTCTTT.

This clone was found a few times. The rearrangement joins TRBV7-9 to TRBJ2-7; no reliable D call. V was trimmed by 3 bases and J by 0 bases, leaving 15 bases between them. Germline assignment: CDR1 SEHNR and CDR2 FQNEAQ (reference sequence). The CDR3 is 16 amino acids. CDR3 residues: CASSLGLGRHSYEQYF. Here the CDR3 DNA reads TGTGCCAGCAGCTTGGGCCTTGGTCGACACTCCTACGAGCAGTACTTC.

V gene TRBV2 combines with J gene TRBJ1-1; D is unresolved. V lost 3 bases and J lost 3, with 11 bases in between. The CDR3 consists of 14 residues. Germline V gene sequence: CDR1 SNHLY, CDR2 FYNNEI. The chain's CDR3 is CASSDNRGYTEAFF. DNA of the CDR3: TGTGCCAGCAGTGACAATCGAGGTTACACTGAAGCTTTCTTT.

The J gene is TRBJ1-1, the V gene TRBV11-2; D is perhaps TRBD1 (5 bases). The germline gives CDR1 SGHAT, CDR2 FQNNGV. V was cut by 5 bases and J by 3 bases, with 25 bases left in between. The CDR3 runs 18 residues. The CDR3 loop reads CASSLARPSRGGDTEAFF. As DNA, the CDR3 is TGTGCCAGCAGCCTCGCCCGGCCCTCTCGAGGAGGGGACACTGAAGCTTTCTTT.

The rearrangement joins TRBV13 to TRBJ2-7; perhaps TRBD1 as D (5 bases). The germline V and J ends were trimmed by 5 bases and 4 bases, with 9 bases remaining between them. The CDR3 is 12 residues long. From germline, CDR1 is PRHDT and CDR2 FYEKMQ (reference sequence). CDR3 in DNA: TGTGCCAGCAGCCCAGGGCATTACGAGCAGTACTTC. Protein: CASSPGHYEQYF.

The rearrangement links TRBV7-8 to TRBJ1-5; possibly TRBD1 for D (5 bases). The CDR3 runs 16 residues. CDR1 is SGHVS, CDR2 FQNEAQ, per germline. V dropped 5 bases and J dropped 3 bases, with 17 bases sitting between them. The CDR3 reads CASSPGLGGDNQPQHF. DNA of the CDR3: TGTGCCAGCAGCCCCGGGCTCGGGGGAGACAATCAGCCCCAGCATTTT.

The rearrangement uses TRBV27 and TRBJ2-7; a possible D gene is TRBD2 (6 bases). CDR3 length: 16 amino acids. The germline V gene has CDR1 MNHEY and CDR2 SMNVEV (reference sequence). The V gene lost 5 bases and the J gene lost 3 bases, with 20 bases spanning the gap. CDR3 sequence (DNA): TGTGCCAGCAGTCCGTCCCCCTTCCGGGGGAACTACGAGCAGTACTTC. Its protein product is CASSPSPFRGNYEQYF.

The chain is built from TRBV5-1 and TRBJ2-1, with 7 bases matching TRBD2. The CDR3 is made up of 15 amino acids. Germline CDR1 and CDR2: SGHRS and YFSETQ. V lost 5 bases to trimming and J lost 9 bases; unmatched junction nucleotides: 14. CDR3 protein: CASSPLGGLGTEQFF. CDR3 in DNA: TGCGCCAGCAGTCCCCTGGGGGGGTTGGGTACTGAGCAGTTCTTC. Full variable domain (remainder filled in from reference TRBV5-1 and TRBJ2-1): KAGVTQTPRYLIKTRGQQVTLSCSPISGHRSVSWYQQTPGQGLQFLFEYFSETQRNKGNFPGRFSGRQFSNSRSEMNVSTLELGDSALYLCASSPLGGLGTEQFFGPGTRLTVL.

This clone was counted a single time. CDR3 amino acids: CAWSVRGGVNGYTF. DNA of the CDR3: TGTGCCTGGAGTGTAAGAGGGGGTGTAAATGGCTACACCTTC. The chain carries TRBV30 and TRBJ1-2; perhaps TRBD1 as D (6 bases). V gave up 0 bases and J gave up 6 bases, with 14 bases separating them. CDR1 GTSNPN and CDR2 SVGIG come from the germline V gene (reference sequence). The CDR3 contains 14 residues. The variable domain in full, completed from reference TRBV30 and TRBJ1-2, reads SQTIHQWPATLVQPVGSPLSLECTVEGTSNPNLYWYRQAAGRGLQLLFYSVGIGQISSEVPQNLSASRPQDRQFILSSKKLLLSDSGFYLCAWSVRGGVNGYTFGSGTRLTVV.

The chain recombines TRBV11-2 with TRBJ2-1; 9 bases match TRBD2. Per the germline V gene, CDR1 is SGHAT and CDR2 is FQNNGV. J was trimmed by 2 bases and V by 5 bases; bases with no gene match: 16. The CDR3 runs to 19 residues. CDR3 region: CASSHYNLRLAAAYNEQFF. The CDR3 region has the DNA TGTGCCAGCAGCCACTACAATCTTAGACTAGCGGCAGCCTACAATGAGCAGTTCTTC.

CDR3 bases: TGTGCCAGCAGACAATCTAGCGGGATCTCCTACGAGCAGTACTTC. Encoded protein: CASRQSSGISYEQYF. This sequence joins TRBV27 and TRBJ2-7, with 9 positions matching TRBD2. The V gene end was trimmed by 6 bases and the J gene end by 0 bases; junction bases not matched to a gene: 6. The germline V gene encodes CDR1 MNHEY and CDR2 SMNVEV (reference sequence). The CDR3 is 15 amino acids.